What follows are 4 T cell receptor beta chains derived from one specimen sequenced in a study of T cell changes during pregnancy in multiple sclerosis. Assay used: immunoSEQ multiplex PCR; TCRdb lists only in-frame clones, some missing. Among approximately 73,000 clones listed, around nine tenths were seen once. The sample consisted of CD4+ T cells from peripheral blood mononuclear cells, taken before pregnancy. These receptors all stem from a female donor with multiple sclerosis, enrolled in a pregnancy study.

The chain has TRBV5-1 and TRBJ2-3; D is possibly TRBD2 (5 bases). The CDR3 spans 13 residues. Germline loops: CDR1 SGHRS, CDR2 YFSETQ. The V gene lost 2 bases and the J gene lost 3 bases, with 7 bases spanning the gap. The CDR3 region has the DNA TGCGCCAGCAGCTTACGAGGGACAGATACGCAGTATTTT. Translated: CASSLRGTDTQYF.

V and J are TRBV7-2 and TRBJ2-3, with D tentatively TRBD2 (6 bases). Germline V gene data show CDR1 as SGHTA and CDR2 as FQGNSA. Trimming left V 1 base short and J 4 bases short, with 12 bases between. The CDR3 has 15 residues. DNA for the CDR3: TGTGCCAGCAGCTTAGTTCGTGGAGGGGCAGATACGCAGTATTTT. Amino acid sequence: CASSLVRGGADTQYF.

The chain links TRBV2 to TRBJ2-1; 7 bases are a match to TRBD1. CDR1 SNHLY and CDR2 FYNNEI come from the germline V gene. The CDR3 runs 14 residues. Germline trimming cut 4 bases from V and 9 bases from J; bases unmatched to any gene: 9. The CDR3 DNA reads TGTGCCAGCAGTGGGGACAGTCAGTTATCTGAGCAGTTCTTC. Translation gives CASSGDSQLSEQFF. Full variable domain (missing parts from reference TRBV2 and TRBJ2-1): EPEVTQTPSHQVTQMGQEVILRCVPISNHLYFYWYRQILGQKVEFLVSFYNNEISEKSEIFDDQFSVERPDGSNFTLKIRSTKLEDSAMYFCASSGDSQLSEQFFGPGTRLTVL.

This clone was counted a single time. This sequence joins TRBV11-2 and TRBJ2-5; possible D gene TRBD1, 5 bases. V was clipped by 0 bases and J by 0 bases, with 8 bases between them. Germline V gene data show CDR1 as SGHAT and CDR2 as FQNNGV. CDR3 size: 15 residues. The CDR3, as DNA: TGTGCCAGCAGCTTAGAGGGGCTCAACCAAGAGACCCAGTACTTC. Translation gives CASSLEGLNQETQYF.